The rows below give T cell receptor beta chains drawn from one sample of a study of blood T cell repertoires in COVID-19. Assay: immunoSEQ multiplex PCR; the TCRdb copy retains only in-frame clones and omits some. The sample lists about 220,000 clones; 80% to 90% were seen once. The sequenced material came from peripheral blood. The receptor source for this set is a man aged 25 to 45 with active or convalescent COVID-19. Each CDR3 is given without its conserved first and last residue. Fields, in order: V gene, J gene, CDR3 protein.

>TRBV5-5|TRBJ1-5
ASSSRGFLDNQPQH
>TRBV28|TRBJ1-5
ASRDRSRGSNQPQH
>TRBV19|TRBJ2-3
ASSLRFTDTQY
>TRBV7-6|TRBJ2-1
ASSLRGLADNEQF
>TRBV5-1|TRBJ1-6
ASSLYSDSPLH
>TRBV2|TRBJ2-1
ASKPTGSYNEQF
>TRBV6-2/TRBV6-3|TRBJ2-2
ASSVPGPMNTGELF
>TRBV2|TRBJ2-2
ASSETGTGELF
>TRBV5-1|TRBJ1-2
ASSLGDTLNYGYT
>TRBV4-1|TRBJ2-2
ASSQADRGSGELF
>TRBV15|TRBJ1-6
ATSRDYPLQGSSPLH
>TRBV24-1|TRBJ2-5
ATSDFSAEAQETQY
>TRBV6-5|TRBJ1-5
ASSYGRRQPQH
>TRBV29-1|TRBJ2-1
SARGGTASYNEQF
>TRBV28|TRBJ1-4
ASSFGEGTSNEKLF
>TRBV6-1|TRBJ2-1
ASSDGQGPYNEQF
>TRBV5-4|TRBJ1-1
ASSLKLFTYTEAF
>TRBV29-1|TRBJ2-3
SVYNGPTDTQY
>TRBV21-1|TRBJ2-1
ASSKEGTGVEQF
>TRBV7-8|TRBJ1-5
ASSYTGRAQPQH
>TRBV15|TRBJ1-4
ATSRDYTQTNEKLF
>TRBV18|TRBJ2-1
ASSPKTVYNEQF
>TRBV28|TRBJ2-1
ASSSRLAHSSYNEQF
>TRBV6-1|TRBJ1-5
ASSDQSGQPQH
>TRBV7-6|TRBJ2-3
ASSVTSGRGTDTQY
>TRBV12-5|TRBJ1-1
ASAPRVQGRGEAF
>TRBV28|TRBJ2-7
ASSPTLTGQRALYEQY
>TRBV29-1|TRBJ2-1
SVVGWTGGNEQF
>TRBV27|TRBJ1-1
AAGYTEAF
>TRBV5-1|TRBJ2-2
ASSLVPGTNTGELF
>TRBV19|TRBJ1-1
ASSSGTGRVSNTEAF
>TRBV29-1|TRBJ2-1
SVELRDQQF
>TRBV12-3/TRBV12-4|TRBJ2-1
ASTLWGPNEQF
>TRBV9|TRBJ1-2
ASSPSGDYGYT
>TRBV19|TRBJ1-1
ASSIKTGDDEAF
>TRBV7-9|TRBJ2-7
ASNPTGGAYEQY
>TRBV3-1/TRBV3-2|TRBJ2-7
ASSQDPGGRYEQY
>TRBV29-1|TRBJ2-1
SALTGAGLANEQF
>TRBV6-2/TRBV6-3|TRBJ1-4
ASSYLRAGEKLF